This T cell receptor beta chain appears in the sequencing data of a study of preoperative IRX-2 immunotherapy in early breast cancer. This clone showed up just a few times. Documented treatment: preoperative locoregional IRX-2 cytokine immunotherapy. Patients received preoperative, locoregional IRX-2 cytokine immunotherapy in a phase Ib study. The CDR3 covers 18 residues. Sequencing was performed with immunoSEQ multiplex PCR; in TCRdb, only in-frame clones are kept and a portion is missing. The sample has 25,000 to 30,000 clones; around 75% are singletons. Sequences were derived from lymph node tissue, sampled after IRX-2 immunotherapy. V gene TRBV1 combines with J gene TRBJ1-1. TRBV1 is flagged as a pseudogene. The receptor was derived from a human donor with breast cancer. The CDR3 here is CASSQRTGLLSANTEAFF. Here the CDR3 DNA reads TGCGCCAGCAGCCAAAGGACGGGGTTGTTGTCGGCGAACACTGAAGCTTTCTTT.